This T cell receptor (beta chain) was sequenced in a study of shared clonotypes between healthy human individuals. Whole-study results and caveats: The sharing of about 5.3% of naive CD4 clonotypes was seen across a handful of donors. All-four-donor shared clonotypes had higher generation probabilities than non-shared clonotypes did.

Genomic DNA of each subset was evenly split across several immunoSEQ plates. In the original workflow: In the immunoSEQ data, sequences were junction-only and lacked quality scores, so filtering differed. Libraries were prepared by immunoSEQ multiplex PCR; TCRdb keeps only in-frame clonotypes and omits some of them. D and trimming come from the DNA, and the V and J calls and clone size come from that table. In the table there are millions of clones, approximately 92% of which are singletons. On this clone itself: The target antigen is unknown.

The length of the CDR3 is 14 residues. After removal of 8 bases from V and 4 bases from J, the junction contained 3 bases not matched to a gene. In germline, CDR1 is ENHRY, CDR2 SYGVKD. V is TRBV10-3 and J is TRBJ2-3; TRBD2 agrees at 13 bases. The sequence was obtained from a man younger than 35 in good health. Sequences were obtained from naive CD4+ T cells sorted from blood. The sample's subset: CD45RA+ positively selected. CDR3 residues: CAIGGLAGSDTQYF. The DNA of the CDR3 is TGTGCCATCGGGGGACTAGCGGGATCAGATACGCAGTATTTT.